This T cell receptor (beta chain) derives from a study of T cell responses to AZD1222 COVID-19 vaccine. Data came from immunoSEQ multiplex PCR; TCRdb stores just in-frame clones and leaves some out. The table includes 140,000 to 150,000 clones, around 90% detected once. CDR1 is MNHNY, CDR2 SVGAGI, per germline (reference sequence). The V segment lost 6 bases and the J segment 7 bases; nucleotides outside the gene matches: 3. CDR3 length: 12 amino acids. The TCR originated in an adult in good health. The specimen comprised peripheral blood, sampled on day 0 of AZD1222 vaccination. The rearrangement uses TRBV6-6 and TRBJ1-2; the match to TRBD1 covers 9 bases. Written as DNA, the CDR3 is TGTGCCAGCAGACAGGGGGCGGGTGGCTACACCTTC. Its translation is CASRQGAGGYTF.